The 10 T cell receptor beta chains in this list originate from one sample, sequenced in a study of shared clonotypes between healthy human individuals. Naive CD8 populations comprised CD45RO-negative cells positively selected for CCR7, excluding terminally differentiated effector memory CD45RA+ cells. Profiling relied on immunoSEQ multiplex PCR, and the TCRdb table lists in-frame clones only, not all of them. The sample holds some 2 million clones, less than 95% seen once. The sample taken for sequencing was naive CD8+ T cells sorted from blood. These receptor sequences come from a man younger than 30 in good health.

This clone has a single count. The chain employs TRBV28 and TRBJ2-6; D unclear. V lost 3 bases to trimming and J lost 0 bases, with 9 bases between them. CDR1 is MDHEN and CDR2 is SYDVKM in the germline V gene. The CDR3 is 16 amino acids. CDR3 nucleotides: TGTGCCAGCAGTTTTTTAACCCCCTCTGGGGCCAACGTCCTGACTTTC. Translated, it gives CASSFLTPSGANVLTF. Complete variable domain (other parts from reference TRBV28 and TRBJ2-6): DVKVTQSSRYLVKRTGEKVFLECVQDMDHENMFWYRQDPGLGLRLIYFSYDVKMKEKGDIPEGYSVSREKKERFSLILESASTNQTSMYLCASSFLTPSGANVLTFGAGSRLTVL.

This chain joins TRBV2 and TRBJ1-1, with a tentative D call TRBD1 (6 bases). V lost 3 bases to trimming and J lost 7 bases, with 15 bases between them. The CDR3 totals 14 residues. Germline-derived CDR1 and CDR2 are SNHLY and FYNNEI. In DNA form, the CDR3 reads TGTGCCAGCAGTGATGGGGCAGGGGTCGTTGAAGCTTTCTTT. Its protein product is CASSDGAGVVEAFF.

The CDR3 is CASSLEAWVPEETQYF. CDR3 nucleotides: TGTGCCAGCAGCTTAGAGGCCTGGGTCCCCGAAGAGACCCAGTACTTC. V and J are TRBV7-8 and TRBJ2-5, with D unclear. Trimming took off 1 base at V and 3 bases at J, with 15 bases between the two ends. The CDR3 sequence is 16 residues long. Germline-derived CDR1 and CDR2 are SGHVS and FQNEAQ.

There are a few counts of this clone. This chain links TRBV30 with TRBJ1-1; TRBD1 aligns across 7 bases. The CDR3 spans 16 residues. Looked up from germline, CDR1 is GTSNPN and CDR2 is SVGIG (reference sequence). J was trimmed by 0 bases and V by 1 base; bases with no gene match: 8. As DNA, the CDR3 is TGTGCCTGGAGTGAACGTCGGGGACAGATGAACACTGAAGCTTTCTTT. Protein sequence: CAWSERRGQMNTEAFF.

The rearrangement joins TRBV7-3 to TRBJ2-3; TRBD2 agrees at 11 bases. The trim removed 4 bases at V and 4 bases at J, leaving 7 bases unmatched. The CDR3 consists of 16 residues. Per the germline V gene, CDR1 is SGHTA and CDR2 is FQGTGA. DNA for the CDR3: TGTGCCAGCAGCTCCCTGACTAGCGGGGAGGCAGATACGCAGTATTTT. Protein sequence: CASSSLTSGEADTQYF. The full variable domain, in which reference TRBV7-3 and TRBJ2-3 provide the parts outside the CDR3, is GAGVSQTPSNKVTEKGKYVELRCDPISGHTALYWYRQSLGQGPEFLIYFQGTGAADDSGLPNDRFFAVRPEGSVSTLKIQRTERGDSAVYLCASSSLTSGEADTQYFGPGTRLTVL.

This clone was counted once. CDR3 in DNA: TGTGCCAGCCTTAATAGCGGTGAGCAGTTCTTC. Its protein is CASLNSGEQFF. V and J are TRBV2 and TRBJ2-1, with D possibly matching TRBD2 (6 bases). The ends were cut back, 8 bases at V and 9 bases at J, with 11 bases in the middle. Looked up from germline, CDR1 is SNHLY and CDR2 is FYNNEI. This CDR3 is 11 amino acids long.

V usage is TRBV27 and J usage is TRBJ2-7; D is undetermined. The CDR3 is 14 amino acids. The V end was cut by 5 bases, the J end by 2 bases, with 13 bases between. Germline CDR1 MNHEY, CDR2 SMNVEV (reference sequence). CDR3 nucleotide sequence: TGTGCCAGCAGTCCCCTCATAGAACCCTACGAGCAGTACTTC. Encoded protein: CASSPLIEPYEQYF.

Worth noting for this clone: The sample has other DNA sequences that encode this CDR3 too. The chain has TRBV2 and TRBJ2-1, with no clear D. The germline V gene has CDR1 SNHLY and CDR2 FYNNEI. The CDR3 is 15 amino acids. Trimming pared 2 bases from V and 1 base from J, leaving 9 bases between. The CDR3 spells CASSELGSSYNEQFF. DNA of the CDR3: TGTGCCAGCAGTGAACTAGGGTCATCCTACAATGAGCAGTTCTTC.

This rearrangement joins TRBV27 to TRBJ2-5; D gene uncertain. This CDR3 has 12 amino acids. Per germline, CDR1 MNHEY and CDR2 SMNVEV (reference sequence). Trimming shortened V by 7 bases and J by 2 bases, and 8 bases separated the two germline ends. The CDR3 loop reads CASKTAQETQYF. CDR3 nucleotides: TGTGCCAGCAAAACAGCACAAGAGACCCAGTACTTC.

The chain is built from TRBV4-1 and TRBJ2-3; TRBD2 agrees at 12 bases. V was clipped by 4 bases and J by 2 bases; unmatched bases: 4. In germline, CDR1 is MGHRA, CDR2 YSYEKL. The CDR3 is 16 residues long. Here the CDR3 DNA reads TGCGCCAGCAGCCGCGCTAGCGGGGGGGACACAGATACGCAGTATTTT. It translates to CASSRASGGDTDTQYF.